This T cell receptor beta chain was observed in a study of OX40 agonist ivuxolimab in advanced cancers. Whole-study context: Ivuxolimab, an agonistic anti-OX40 (CD134) antibody, was given to patients.

Collection of blood occurred at baseline, at cycle 4 day 1, and at cycle 7 day 1. A remark on this clone: Its antigen is unknown.

Assay used: immunoSEQ multiplex PCR; TCRdb lists only in-frame clones, some missing. The sample includes about 46,000 clones, roughly nine tenths seen only once; the top ten take approximately 5%. CDR3 length: 15 residues. General study points: Clonal expansion was seen in CD4+ and CD8+ blood T cells by week 6 at 0.1 to 3.0 mg/kg. The antigens recognized by the expanded peripheral T cells, that is their antigen specificity, were not determined.

The chain is built from TRBV21-1 and TRBJ2-7; the DNA was not compared with TRBD2, the D call given in the table. TRBV21-1 is tagged as a pseudogene. Sequences were derived from CD4+ or CD8+ T cells sorted from blood, sampled in a trial of the OX40 agonist ivuxolimab. The clonotype was recovered from an adult with an advanced solid tumor such as melanoma, head and neck, liver or kidney cancer. CDR3 nucleotide sequence: TGTGCCAGCACCCTTTGCGCTTCTAGCTCCTACGAGCAGTACTTC. It codes for CASTLCASSSYEQYF.